The 21 T cell receptor beta chains below come from one sample, sequenced in a study of cytomegalovirus exposure and HLA in healthy donors. The primer mix had 60 Vbeta and 13 Jbeta primers. The repertoire was sequenced with immunoSEQ multiplex PCR; TCRdb's copy has only in-frame clones and lacks some. Here the sample spans about 130,000 clones, 55% to 75% being singletons. The sequenced sample consisted of PBMCs. Every receptor here comes from a man aged 25 to 45 in good health and CMV-seronegative.

The chain has TRBV6-5 and TRBJ2-1, with D maybe TRBD1 (6 bases). The germline CDR1 and CDR2 sequences are MNHEY and SVGAGI. The V and J ends lost 2 bases and 2 bases respectively, with 7 bases between them. This CDR3 comprises 14 residues. The CDR3 spells CASSYGTTYNEQFF. The CDR3, as DNA: TGTGCCAGCAGTTACGGGACAACCTACAATGAGCAGTTCTTC.

J is TRBJ2-3 and V is TRBV7-6, with D maybe TRBD2 (7 bases). With 4 bases removed from V and 2 bases from J, the gap between germline ends came to 16 bases. This CDR3 region has 16 residues. Germline V gene sequence: CDR1 SGHVS, CDR2 FNYEAQ. The CDR3 bases are TGTGCCAGCAGCTCCCAGAGTGGGGGGGCCACAGATACGCAGTATTTT. Its protein is CASSSQSGGATDTQYF.

The chain recombines TRBV2 with TRBJ2-1; 9 nucleotides align to TRBD2. Germline V gene lookup returns CDR1 SNHLY and CDR2 FYNNEI. With 4 bases clipped from V and 4 bases from J, the junction kept 11 bases outside the gene matches. The CDR3 extends over 17 amino acids. The CDR3 region is CASSVIAGVQPYNEQFF. The CDR3 bases are TGTGCCAGCAGTGTAATAGCGGGGGTGCAGCCTTACAATGAGCAGTTCTTC.

The V and J genes are TRBV10-3 and TRBJ1-6; D not certain. V lost 3 bases to trimming and J lost 8 bases, with 14 bases between them. CDR1 and CDR2 (germline): ENHRY, SYGVKD. The CDR3 has 15 amino acids. CDR3 sequence: CAISDQTIPDSPLHF. CDR3 DNA: TGTGCCATCAGTGATCAGACAATACCCGATTCACCCCTCCACTTT.

The chain uses TRBV7-8 and TRBJ1-1, with D possibly TRBD1 on 6 matching bases. CDR1 and CDR2 from the germline V gene are SGHVS and FQNEAQ. The CDR3 runs to 13 residues. Trimming removed 2 bases from V and 5 bases from J, with 9 bases in between. For the CDR3, the DNA is TGTGCCAGCAGCTTAACAGGGCGGACTGAAGCTTTCTTT. This sequence encodes CASSLTGRTEAFF.

The genes are TRBV6-5 and TRBJ1-1; TRBD1 matches at 7 bases. V dropped 6 bases and J dropped 4; count of bases not matched to a gene: 8. Germline V gene sequence: CDR1 MNHEY, CDR2 SVGAGI. CDR3 length: 14 residues. CDR3 in DNA: TGTGCCAGCAGAGAGACAGGGTTGAGCACTGAAGCTTTCTTT. It yields the protein CASRETGLSTEAFF.

This chain links TRBV7-6 with TRBJ2-1; D is uncertain. The CDR3 is made up of 15 amino acids. V lost 4 bases to trimming and J lost 5 bases, with 15 bases between them. The germline V gene encodes CDR1 SGHVS and CDR2 FNYEAQ. The CDR3 DNA is TGTGCCAGCAGCTCAACACGAAACCTGAACAATGAGCAGTTCTTC. This codes for CASSSTRNLNNEQFF.

The CDR3, as DNA: TGTGCCAGCAGCCGCTACGACAGGGAACCGCCTCAGCAGTTCTTC. Its protein is CASSRYDREPPQQFF. The J gene is TRBJ2-1, the V gene TRBV5-6; 7 positions agree with TRBD1. V gave up 4 bases and J gave up 11 bases; unmatched junction bases: 15. The germline V gene encodes CDR1 SGHDT and CDR2 YYEEEE. The CDR3 length is 15 residues. The entire variable domain, with the rest obtained from reference TRBV5-6 and TRBJ2-1, is as follows: DAGVTQSPTHLIKTRGQQVTLRCSPKSGHDTVSWYQQALGQGPQFIFQYYEEEERQRGNFPDRFSGHQFPNYSSELNVNALLLGDSALYLCASSRYDREPPQQFFGPGTRLTVL.

The genes are TRBV15 and TRBJ2-7; TRBD1 aligns across 10 bases. Germline V CDR1 and CDR2: LNHNV, YYDKDF (reference sequence). The CDR3 spans 13 residues. The ends lost 9 bases at V and 6 bases at J; junction bases unmatched: 8. The CDR3 DNA reads TGTGCCACTAGCTGGGACAGGGGTCGCGAGCAGTACTTC. It yields the protein CATSWDRGREQYF.

This sequence joins TRBV6-1 and TRBJ1-4; 8 nucleotides align to TRBD1. Germline lookup yields CDR1 MNHNS and CDR2 SASEGT. V shed 4 bases, J shed 8 bases, and the junction held 6 bases outside the gene matches. The CDR3 covers 14 residues. CDR3 amino acids: CASSARDRHEKLFF. The CDR3 DNA reads as TGTGCCAGCAGTGCCAGGGACAGGCACGAAAAACTGTTTTTT.

The CDR3 DNA is TGCGCCAGCAGCTTGGAGGACAGAACTTATGGCTACACCTTC. This translates into CASSLEDRTYGYTF. The rearrangement links TRBV5-1 to TRBJ1-2, with D possibly matching TRBD1 (6 bases). CDR1 is SGHRS, CDR2 YFSETQ, per germline. The length of the CDR3 is 14 residues. Trimming stripped 0 bases from V and 5 bases from J, with 11 bases between. The complete variable domain, with remaining parts taken from reference TRBV5-1 and TRBJ1-2, reads KAGVTQTPRYLIKTRGQQVTLSCSPISGHRSVSWYQQTPGQGLQFLFEYFSETQRNKGNFPGRFSGRQFSNSRSEMNVSTLELGDSALYLCASSLEDRTYGYTFGSGTRLTVV.

The chain has TRBV28 and TRBJ1-1; weak D call: TRBD1 (6 bases). V was clipped by 1 base and J by 3 bases, with 9 bases between them. The CDR3 is made up of 14 amino acids. Per germline, CDR1 MDHEN and CDR2 SYDVKM. DNA for the CDR3: TGTGCCAGCAGTTTATTAGGGGGTTACACTGAAGCTTTCTTT. Protein: CASSLLGGYTEAFF. Full variable domain (remainder filled in from reference TRBV28 and TRBJ1-1): DVKVTQSSRYLVKRTGEKVFLECVQDMDHENMFWYRQDPGLGLRLIYFSYDVKMKEKGDIPEGYSVSREKKERFSLILESASTNQTSMYLCASSLLGGYTEAFFGQGTRLTVV.

This chain joins TRBV18 and TRBJ1-6; 9 bases fit TRBD1. The V gene end was trimmed by 0 bases and the J gene end by 7 bases; junction bases not matched to a gene: 1. CDR1 and CDR2 from the germline V gene are KGHSH and LQKENI. The CDR3 runs 15 residues. CDR3 in amino acids: CASSPPGTGNSPLHF. DNA for the CDR3: TGTGCCAGCTCACCACCAGGGACAGGGAATTCACCCCTCCACTTT.

The chain employs TRBV7-9 and TRBJ2-3, with 9 bases lining up with TRBD2. The CDR3 length is 15 residues. V lost 5 bases to trimming and J lost 2 bases; unmatched junction nucleotides: 5. Germline CDR1 reads SEHNR; CDR2 reads FQNEAQ (reference sequence). The CDR3 reads CASSLRLADTDTQYF. CDR3 bases: TGTGCCAGCAGCCTCCGACTAGCGGACACAGATACGCAGTATTTT. The entire variable domain, with the rest obtained from reference TRBV7-9 and TRBJ2-3, is as follows: DTGVSQNPRHKITKRGQNVTFRCDPISEHNRLYWYRQTLGQGPEFLTYFQNEAQLEKSRLLSDRFSAERPKGSFSTLEIQRTEQGDSAMYLCASSLRLADTDTQYFGPGTRLTVL.

This clone turned up a few times. The chain employs TRBV7-2 and TRBJ2-1; 9 nucleotides agree with TRBD1. CDR3 length equals 15 residues. V dropped 3 bases and J dropped 5; count of bases not matched to a gene: 5. CDR1 and CDR2 from the germline V gene are SGHTA and FQGNSA. The CDR3, as DNA: TGTGCCAGCAGCTTCGGGACAGGGCCTCACAATGAGCAGTTCTTC. Translated, it gives CASSFGTGPHNEQFF.

V gene TRBV7-2 combines with J gene TRBJ2-4, with D maybe TRBD1 (6 bases). Trimming stripped 3 bases from V and 7 bases from J, with 13 bases between. The germline CDR1 and CDR2 sequences are SGHTA and FQGNSA. This CDR3 has 14 amino acids. CDR3 sequence reads: CASSFTGTGNIQYF. CDR3 in DNA: TGTGCCAGCAGCTTCACAGGGACGGGTAACATTCAGTACTTC.

This clone was counted a few times. CDR3 protein: CASSYSTGGAEKTQYF. CDR3 DNA: TGTGCCAGCAGTTACTCCACAGGGGGCGCGGAGAAAACCCAGTACTTC. V is TRBV6-6 and J is TRBJ2-5; 9 bases fit TRBD1. Losses at the gene ends were 0 bases for V and 8 bases for J; bases not matched to a gene: 10. The CDR3 length is 16 residues. The germline V gene encodes CDR1 MNHNY and CDR2 SVGAGI (reference sequence).

The chain uses TRBV25-1 and TRBJ1-2; tentative D call: TRBD1 (5 bases). The CDR3 totals 14 residues. V dropped 2 bases and J dropped 4 bases, with 11 bases sitting between them. Germline V lookup: CDR1 MGHDK, CDR2 SYGVNS. The CDR3, as DNA: TGTGCCAGCAGTGAAACAGGATTCACCTATGGCTACACCTTC. It yields the protein CASSETGFTYGYTF.

In this sample, this clone turned up a few times. V gene TRBV7-8 combines with J gene TRBJ2-7, with 10 bases that match TRBD2. CDR1 and CDR2 (germline): SGHVS, FQNEAQ. The junction had 4 bases not matched to a gene; V was cut back by 5 bases and J by 0 bases. This CDR3 has 15 amino acids. The CDR3 spells CASSPSSGSSYEQYF. DNA for the CDR3: TGTGCCAGCAGCCCGTCTAGCGGGAGCTCCTACGAGCAGTACTTC.

This clone has a single count. J is TRBJ1-1 and V is TRBV2, with 8 bases fitting TRBD1. Germline V gene data show CDR1 as SNHLY and CDR2 as FYNNEI. This CDR3 has 13 residues. V lost 4 bases to trimming and J lost 4 bases; unmatched junction nucleotides: 2. Here the CDR3 reads CASSGDRGTEAFF. CDR3 DNA sequence: TGTGCCAGCAGTGGAGACAGGGGCACTGAAGCTTTCTTT.

This sequence joins TRBV15 and TRBJ1-1; TRBD1 matches 9 bases. CDR1 and CDR2 (germline): LNHNV, YYDKDF (reference sequence). CDR3 size: 18 residues. Losses at the gene ends were 3 bases for V and 0 bases for J; bases not matched to a gene: 11. The CDR3 is CATSSGVGTGYMNTEAFF. In DNA form, the CDR3 reads TGTGCCACCAGCAGCGGTGTAGGGACAGGGTATATGAACACTGAAGCTTTCTTT.